The T cell receptor (beta chain) described here comes from a study of blood T cell repertoires in COVID-19. Across the study: Whether acute or convalescent, the COVID-19 samples came from the United States, Italy and Spain. In each case, the material was cDNA or gDNA derived from T cells, B-cell-depleted T cells, or PBMCs.

Original data processing: Amplifying reference gene primers gave estimates of nucleated cell counts. Generated by immunoSEQ multiplex PCR, the TCRdb table keeps only in-frame clones and is missing some. V and J calls and clone size are as listed in that table; D and trimming were resolved from the DNA. In the table there are 85,000 to 130,000 clones, about 86% of which are singletons. This clone has a handful of counts. The CDR3 contains 16 residues. J lost 1 base, V lost 8 bases, and 8 bases had no gene match. Germline V CDR1 and CDR2: LNHDA, SQIVND (reference sequence). The rearrangement joins TRBV19 to TRBJ1-5, with 10 bases that match TRBD1. The sequence was obtained from a woman older than 75 with active or convalescent COVID-19. The source material was peripheral blood. Here the CDR3 DNA reads TGTGCCAGTTTAGACAGGGGGCTAGGCAGCAATCAGCCCCAGCATTTT. Its protein is CASLDRGLGSNQPQHF.